This TCR beta chain is drawn from a study of cytomegalovirus exposure and HLA in healthy donors. Study-wide findings and caveats: One cluster of highly shared sequence variants probably arose as a sequencing artifact.

This CDR3 is 14 amino acids long. CDR1 and CDR2 (germline): MDHEN, SYDVKM. Losses at the gene ends were 3 bases for V and 5 bases for J; bases not matched to a gene: 5. Primers: 60 Vbeta forward and 13 Jbeta reverse. TCRdb's copy holds only in-frame clones and misses some; the assay was immunoSEQ multiplex PCR. Among fewer than 100,000 clones listed, 70% to 80% were seen once. On this clone itself: Its antigen remains unidentified.

The chain uses TRBV28 and TRBJ2-7; 9 nucleotides match TRBD1. Input material: PBMCs. This clonotype originated in a man between 40 and 49 years old in good health and CMV-seronegative. The CDR3 sequence is CASSLDRGRNEQYF. DNA for the CDR3: TGTGCCAGCAGTTTGGACAGGGGTCGGAACGAGCAGTACTTC.